What follows is one TCR beta chain and its context. Its antigen remains unidentified. These data come from a study of PD-1 blockade in classical Hodgkin lymphoma. The study's findings and limits: Complete responders' baseline diversity resembled that of newly diagnosed patients. Researchers reported that CD4+ TCR diversity, though not CD8+, rose significantly by C4D1. Nivolumab initiation under 1 year post-ASCT meant exclusion.

Unmatched junction bases numbered 13, after V lost 7 bases and J lost 6 bases. This CDR3 spans 15 amino acids. In germline, CDR1 is MNHEY, CDR2 SMNVEV (reference sequence). Clones were sequenced by immunoSEQ multiplex PCR, and TCRdb holds only the in-frame ones, with some missing. This sample has 95,000 to 120,000 clones, with nearly 90% found just once. Exposure to brentuximab vedotin varied, and each patient had relapsed following autologous stem cell transplantation. Best responses included complete response and partial response; otherwise, the best response was progressive disease. The sequences come from peripheral blood mononuclear cells (PBMCs), collected before the second cycle of nivolumab. The chain links TRBV27 to TRBJ2-7, with 9 bases aligning to TRBD2. The clonotype originates from a human donor with classical Hodgkin lymphoma. The CDR3 DNA sequence: TGTGCCAGCACTCCTTACGGCCTAGCGGGACCCGAGCAGTACTTC. Encoded protein: CASTPYGLAGPEQYF.